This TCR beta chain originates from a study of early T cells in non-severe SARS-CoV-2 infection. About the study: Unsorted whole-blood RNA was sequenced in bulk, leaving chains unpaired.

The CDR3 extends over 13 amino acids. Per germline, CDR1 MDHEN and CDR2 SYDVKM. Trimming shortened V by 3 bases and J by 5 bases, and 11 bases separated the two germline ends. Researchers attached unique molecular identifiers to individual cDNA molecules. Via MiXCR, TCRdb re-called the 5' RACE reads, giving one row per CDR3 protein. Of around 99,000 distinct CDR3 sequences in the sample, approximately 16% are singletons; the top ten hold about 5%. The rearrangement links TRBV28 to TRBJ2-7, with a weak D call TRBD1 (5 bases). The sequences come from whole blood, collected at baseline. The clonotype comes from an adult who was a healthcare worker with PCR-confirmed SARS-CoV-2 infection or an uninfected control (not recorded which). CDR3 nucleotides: TGTGCCAGCAGTTTCAGGGTCGACGACGAGCAGTACTTC. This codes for CASSFRVDDEQYF.